The next 7 T cell receptor beta chains were all read from a single sample in a study of blood T cell repertoires in COVID-19. The repertoire was sequenced with immunoSEQ multiplex PCR; TCRdb's copy has only in-frame clones and lacks some. The sample lists about 180,000 clones; 85% to 90% were seen once. Input material: PBMCs or T cells enriched from blood (not recorded which). The source is a woman aged 40 to 50 with acute COVID-19.

The chain employs TRBV6-5 and TRBJ1-1; D is undetermined. The CDR3 has 14 amino acids. Per the germline V gene, CDR1 is MNHEY and CDR2 is SVGAGI. Between the trimmed V and J ends, which lost 2 bases and 4 bases, there was a span of 11 bases. The CDR3 loop is CASSYEVRVTEAFF. In DNA form, the CDR3 reads TGTGCCAGCAGTTACGAGGTTCGCGTCACTGAAGCTTTCTTT.

Regarding this clone: The sample holds other DNA sequences that translate to the same CDR3. The chain recombines TRBV9 with TRBJ2-1; D perhaps matches TRBD2 (5 bases). This CDR3 comprises 15 residues. Trimming pared 3 bases from V and 0 bases from J, leaving 10 bases between. The germline CDR1 and CDR2 sequences are SGDLS and YYNGEE. Here the CDR3 DNA reads TGTGCCAGCAGCGGGTCGGGGAGCTCCTACAATGAGCAGTTCTTC. Translation: CASSGSGSSYNEQFF.

The rearrangement joins TRBV15 to TRBJ1-3; D ambiguous. V gave up 0 bases and J gave up 0 bases, with 6 bases separating them. The length of the CDR3 is 15 residues. Germline V gene sequence: CDR1 LNHNV, CDR2 YYDKDF (reference sequence). Written as DNA, the CDR3 is TGTGCCACCAGCAGAGATCGGGGCTCTGGAAACACCATATATTTT. Encoded protein: CATSRDRGSGNTIYF.

This rearrangement joins TRBV7-9 to TRBJ1-3, with D hard to call. Per the germline V gene, CDR1 is SEHNR and CDR2 is FQNEAQ (reference sequence). The ends were cut back, 5 bases at V and 0 bases at J, with 8 bases in the middle. The CDR3 totals 14 residues. The CDR3 DNA reads as TGTGCCAGCAGCGTGGGGAGCTCTGGAAACACCATATATTTT. Translating gives CASSVGSSGNTIYF.

The rearrangement uses TRBV29-1 and TRBJ1-1; D gene uncertain. V lost 2 bases and J lost 0, with 7 bases in between. CDR3 length: 13 amino acids. CDR1 and CDR2 from the germline V gene are SQVTM and ANQGSEA. This CDR3 is CSVESGLNTEAFF. The CDR3 bases are TGCAGCGTTGAAAGCGGGCTGAACACTGAAGCTTTCTTT.

CDR3 coding DNA: TGTGCCAGCAGCCCCCGCTCTAGCACGGTGGAGCTGTTTTTT. Protein product: CASSPRSSTVELFF. The rearrangement links TRBV27 to TRBJ2-2; D may be TRBD2 (5 bases). The CDR3 sequence is 14 residues long. CDR1 is MNHEY, CDR2 SMNVEV, per germline (reference sequence). The V and J ends lost 6 bases and 10 bases respectively, with 18 bases between them.

This chain connects TRBV7-9 to TRBJ1-1; 7 bases map to TRBD1. This CDR3 is built from 15 residues. Germline CDR1 reads SEHNR; CDR2 reads FQNEAQ (reference sequence). J gave up 0 bases and V 7 bases, and 8 bases lay outside the gene matches. DNA for the CDR3: TGTGCCAGCAACGCCGCACAGGGGCTGAACACTGAAGCTTTCTTT. Protein sequence: CASNAAQGLNTEAFF.